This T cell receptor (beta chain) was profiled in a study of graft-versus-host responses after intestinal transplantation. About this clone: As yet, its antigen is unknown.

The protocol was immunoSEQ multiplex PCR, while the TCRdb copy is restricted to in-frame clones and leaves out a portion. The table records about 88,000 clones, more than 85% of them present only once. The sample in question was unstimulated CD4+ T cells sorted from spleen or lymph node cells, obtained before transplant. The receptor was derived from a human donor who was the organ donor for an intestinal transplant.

CDR3 sequence reads: CSAAGANGYTF. In nucleotides, the CDR3 is TGCAGTGCTGCAGGGGCGAATGGCTACACCTTC. This rearrangement joins TRBV20-1 to TRBJ1-2, with a weak D call TRBD1 (6 bases). Trimming took 5 bases from V and 6 from J, leaving 10 bases between them. The germline gives CDR1 DFQATT, CDR2 SNEGSKA (reference sequence). The CDR3 length is 11 residues.